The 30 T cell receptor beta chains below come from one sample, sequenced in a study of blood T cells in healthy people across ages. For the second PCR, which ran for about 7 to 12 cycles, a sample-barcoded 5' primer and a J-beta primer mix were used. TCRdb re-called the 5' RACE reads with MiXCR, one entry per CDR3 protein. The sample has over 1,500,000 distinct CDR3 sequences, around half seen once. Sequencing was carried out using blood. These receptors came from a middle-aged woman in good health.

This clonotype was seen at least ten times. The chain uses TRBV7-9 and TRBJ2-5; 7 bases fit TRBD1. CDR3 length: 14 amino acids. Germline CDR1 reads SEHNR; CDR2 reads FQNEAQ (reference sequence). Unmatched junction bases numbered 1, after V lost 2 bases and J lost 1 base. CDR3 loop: CASSLQGVQETQYF. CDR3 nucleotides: TGTGCCAGCAGCTTACAGGGGGTCCAAGAGACCCAGTACTTC.

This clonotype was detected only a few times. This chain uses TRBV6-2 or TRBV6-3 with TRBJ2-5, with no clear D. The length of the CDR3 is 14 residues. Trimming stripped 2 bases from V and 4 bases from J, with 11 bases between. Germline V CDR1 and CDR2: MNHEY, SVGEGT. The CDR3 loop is CASSYPDVGETQYF. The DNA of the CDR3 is TGTGCCAGCAGTTACCCGGATGTCGGAGAGACCCAGTACTTC.

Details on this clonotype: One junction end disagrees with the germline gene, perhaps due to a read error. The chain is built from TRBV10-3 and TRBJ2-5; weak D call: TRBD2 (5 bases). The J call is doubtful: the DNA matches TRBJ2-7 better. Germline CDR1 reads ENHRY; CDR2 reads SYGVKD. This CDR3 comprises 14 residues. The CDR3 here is CTIQATPGISEQYF. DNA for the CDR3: TGTACCATCCAGGCTACGCCGGGGATCAGCGAGCAGTACTTC.

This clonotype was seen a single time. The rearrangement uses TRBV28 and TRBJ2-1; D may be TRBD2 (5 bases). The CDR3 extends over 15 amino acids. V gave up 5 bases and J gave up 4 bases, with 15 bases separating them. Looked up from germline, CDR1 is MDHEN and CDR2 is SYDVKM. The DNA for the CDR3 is TGTGCCAGCAGTAGCGAGGGCCATTGGTACAATGAGCAGTTCTTC. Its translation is CASSSEGHWYNEQFF.

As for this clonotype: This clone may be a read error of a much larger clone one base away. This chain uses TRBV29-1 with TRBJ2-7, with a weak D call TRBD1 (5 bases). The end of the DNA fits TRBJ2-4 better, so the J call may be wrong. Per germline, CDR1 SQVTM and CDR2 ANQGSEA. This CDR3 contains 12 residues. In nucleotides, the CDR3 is TGCAGCGCGGACACCGCCAAAAACATTCAGTACTTC. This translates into CSADTAKNIQYF.

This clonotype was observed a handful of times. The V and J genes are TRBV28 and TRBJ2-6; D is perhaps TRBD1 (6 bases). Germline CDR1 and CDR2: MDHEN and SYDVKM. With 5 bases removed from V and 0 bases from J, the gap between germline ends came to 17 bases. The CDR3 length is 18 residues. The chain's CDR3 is CASSPLQGTGSGANVLTF. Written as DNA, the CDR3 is TGTGCCAGCAGTCCGCTTCAGGGGACCGGCTCTGGGGCCAACGTCCTGACTTTC.

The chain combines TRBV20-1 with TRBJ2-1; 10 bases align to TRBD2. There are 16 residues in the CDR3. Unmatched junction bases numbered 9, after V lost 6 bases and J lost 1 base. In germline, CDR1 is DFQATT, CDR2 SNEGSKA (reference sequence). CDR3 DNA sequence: TGCAGTGCCACAGGGACTAGCGAGGTATCCTACAATGAGCAGTTCTTC. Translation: CSATGTSEVSYNEQFF.

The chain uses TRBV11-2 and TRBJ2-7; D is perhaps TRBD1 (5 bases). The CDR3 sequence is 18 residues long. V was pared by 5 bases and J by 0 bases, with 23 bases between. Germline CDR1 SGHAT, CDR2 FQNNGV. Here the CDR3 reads CASSHWTQTRGNSYEQYF. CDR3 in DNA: TGTGCCAGCAGCCACTGGACACAAACGCGTGGGAACTCCTACGAGCAGTACTTC. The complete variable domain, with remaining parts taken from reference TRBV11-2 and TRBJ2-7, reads EAGVAQSPRYKIIEKRQSVAFWCNPISGHATLYWYQQILGQGPKLLIQFQNNGVVDDSQLPKDRFSAERLKGVDSTLKIQPAKLEDSAVYLCASSHWTQTRGNSYEQYFGPGTRLTVT.

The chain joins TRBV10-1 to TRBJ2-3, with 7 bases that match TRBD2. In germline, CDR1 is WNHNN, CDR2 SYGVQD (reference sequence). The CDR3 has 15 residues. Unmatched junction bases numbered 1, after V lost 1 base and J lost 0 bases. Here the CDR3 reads CASSEWGGSTDTQYF. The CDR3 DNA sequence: TGCGCCAGCAGTGAGTGGGGGGGTAGCACAGATACGCAGTATTTT.

The CDR3 loop reads CASSLGQITEAFF. The CDR3 DNA sequence: TGTGCCAGCAGCTTGGGACAGATCACTGAAGCTTTCTTT. V and J are TRBV6-5 and TRBJ1-1; 7 nucleotides align to TRBD1. Germline V CDR1 and CDR2: MNHEY, SVGAGI. CDR3 length: 13 residues. The trim removed 6 bases at V and 4 bases at J, leaving 5 bases unmatched.

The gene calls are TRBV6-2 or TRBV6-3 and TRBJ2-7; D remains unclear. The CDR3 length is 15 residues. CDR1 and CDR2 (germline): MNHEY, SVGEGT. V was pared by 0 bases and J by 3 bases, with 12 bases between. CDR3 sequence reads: CASSYSPSSGYEQYF. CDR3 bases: TGTGCCAGCAGTTACTCTCCCAGCAGTGGCTACGAGCAGTACTTC.

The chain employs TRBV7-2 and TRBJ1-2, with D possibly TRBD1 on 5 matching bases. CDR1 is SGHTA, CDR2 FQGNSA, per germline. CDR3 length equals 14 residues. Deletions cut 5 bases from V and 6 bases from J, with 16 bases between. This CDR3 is CASSPFGGIDGYTF. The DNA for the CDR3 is TGTGCCAGCAGCCCGTTCGGGGGGATCGATGGCTACACCTTC.

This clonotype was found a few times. The chain's CDR3 is CASSPKWGPGETQYF. CDR3 bases: TGCGCCAGCAGCCCCAAATGGGGTCCAGGAGAGACCCAGTACTTC. The rearrangement uses TRBV4-3 and TRBJ2-5; D is unclear. The CDR3 runs 15 residues. The ends were cut back, 4 bases at V and 4 bases at J, with 16 bases in the middle. Germline V gives CDR1 LGHNA, CDR2 YSLEER.

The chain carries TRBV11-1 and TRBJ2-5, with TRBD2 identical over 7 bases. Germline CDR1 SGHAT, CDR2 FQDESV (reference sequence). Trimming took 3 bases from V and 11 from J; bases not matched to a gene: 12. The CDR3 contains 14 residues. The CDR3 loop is CASSLGGGEDEQYF. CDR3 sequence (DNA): TGTGCCAGCAGCTTGGGGGGGGGGGAAGATGAGCAGTACTTC. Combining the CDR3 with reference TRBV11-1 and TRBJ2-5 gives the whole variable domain EAEVAQSPRYKITEKSQAVAFWCDPISGHATLYWYRQILGQGPELLVQFQDESVVDDSQLPKDRFSAERLKGVDSTLKIQPAELGDSAMYLCASSLGGGEDEQYFGPGTRLLVL.

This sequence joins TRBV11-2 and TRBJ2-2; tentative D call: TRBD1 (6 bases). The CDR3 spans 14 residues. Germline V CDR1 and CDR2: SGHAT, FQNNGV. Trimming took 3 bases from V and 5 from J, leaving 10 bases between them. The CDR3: CASSLGAKTGELFF. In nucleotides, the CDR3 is TGTGCCAGCAGCTTGGGGGCAAAGACCGGGGAGCTGTTTTTT.

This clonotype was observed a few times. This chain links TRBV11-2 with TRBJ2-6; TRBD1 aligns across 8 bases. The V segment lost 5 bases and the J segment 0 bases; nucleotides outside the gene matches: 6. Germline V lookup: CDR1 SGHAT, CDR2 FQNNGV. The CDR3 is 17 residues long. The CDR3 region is CASSDRGRSSGANVLTF. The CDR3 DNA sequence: TGTGCCAGCAGCGACAGGGGCAGGAGCTCTGGGGCCAACGTCCTGACTTTC.

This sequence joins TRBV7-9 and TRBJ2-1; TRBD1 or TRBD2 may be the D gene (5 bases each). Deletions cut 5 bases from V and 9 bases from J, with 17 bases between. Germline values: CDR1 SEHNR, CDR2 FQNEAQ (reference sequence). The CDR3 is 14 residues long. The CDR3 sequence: CASSPWAGAGEQFF. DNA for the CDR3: TGTGCCAGCAGCCCATGGGCCGGGGCCGGTGAGCAGTTCTTC.

In DNA, the CDR3 is TGCGCCAGCCGATTAGGCGATACGGGGTCCACTACAGATACGCAGTATTTT. This translates into CASRLGDTGSTTDTQYF. J is TRBJ2-3 and V is TRBV5-1, with a weak D call TRBD2 (5 bases). The CDR3 loop spans 17 amino acids. Germline V lookup: CDR1 SGHRS, CDR2 YFSETQ. V was cut by 7 bases and J by 3 bases, with 24 bases left in between.

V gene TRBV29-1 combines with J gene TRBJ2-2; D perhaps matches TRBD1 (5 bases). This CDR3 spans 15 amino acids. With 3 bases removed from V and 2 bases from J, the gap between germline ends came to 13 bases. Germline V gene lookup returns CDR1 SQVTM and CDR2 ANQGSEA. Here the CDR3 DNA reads TGCAGCGTTGATTTCGGGCAGGGAAACACCGGGGAGCTGTTTTTT. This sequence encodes CSVDFGQGNTGELFF.

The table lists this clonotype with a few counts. CDR3 coding DNA: TGTGCCAGCAGTTTTTGGACGGCAGACAAAAACATTCAGTACTTC. Residues: CASSFWTADKNIQYF. V usage is TRBV12-3 or TRBV12-4 and J usage is TRBJ2-4, with no clear D. The CDR3 extends over 15 amino acids. Trimming removed 3 bases from V and 3 bases from J, with 12 bases in between.

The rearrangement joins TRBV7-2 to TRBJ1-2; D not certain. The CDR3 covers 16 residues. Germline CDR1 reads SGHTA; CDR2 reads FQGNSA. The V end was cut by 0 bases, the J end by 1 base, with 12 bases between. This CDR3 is CASSLAGPGVNYGYTF. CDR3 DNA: TGTGCCAGCAGCTTAGCGGGTCCAGGTGTTAACTATGGCTACACCTTC.

CDR3: CASSQGRTSVSYEQYF. The DNA of the CDR3 is TGCGCCAGCAGCCAAGGGCGGACTAGCGTCTCCTACGAGCAGTACTTC. The rearrangement uses TRBV4-3 and TRBJ2-7, with 9 bases aligning to TRBD2. The V gene's germline CDR1 is LGHNA and CDR2 YSLEER. The CDR3 sequence is 16 residues long. V shed 1 base, J shed 0 bases, and the junction held 4 bases outside the gene matches.

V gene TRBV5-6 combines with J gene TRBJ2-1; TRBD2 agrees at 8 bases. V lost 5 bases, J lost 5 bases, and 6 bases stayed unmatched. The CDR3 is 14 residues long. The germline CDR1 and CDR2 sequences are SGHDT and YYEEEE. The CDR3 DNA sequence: TGTGCCAGCAGGATTCTACTAGCGGACAATGAGCAGTTCTTC. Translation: CASRILLADNEQFF.

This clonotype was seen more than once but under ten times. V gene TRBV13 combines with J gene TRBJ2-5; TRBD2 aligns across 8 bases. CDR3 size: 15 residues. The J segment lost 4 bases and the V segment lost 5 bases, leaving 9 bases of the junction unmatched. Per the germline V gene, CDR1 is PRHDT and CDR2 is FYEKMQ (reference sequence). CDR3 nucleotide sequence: TGTGCCAGCAGCCCAAGCGGGGGCGTCGGAGAGACCCAGTACTTC. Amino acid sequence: CASSPSGGVGETQYF.

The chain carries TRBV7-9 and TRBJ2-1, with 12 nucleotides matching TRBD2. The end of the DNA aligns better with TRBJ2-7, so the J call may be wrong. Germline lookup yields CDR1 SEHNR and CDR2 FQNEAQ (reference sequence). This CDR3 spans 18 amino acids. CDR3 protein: CASSLARTSGVSYNEQYF. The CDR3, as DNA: TGTGCCAGCAGCTTGGCTAGGACTAGCGGGGTGTCCTACAATGAGCAGTACTTC.

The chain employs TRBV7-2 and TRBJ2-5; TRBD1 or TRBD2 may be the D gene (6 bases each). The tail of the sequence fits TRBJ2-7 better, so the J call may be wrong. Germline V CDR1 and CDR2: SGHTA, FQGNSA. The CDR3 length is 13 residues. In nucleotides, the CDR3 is TGTGCCAGCACCCCCTCCAGGGGAGGCGAGCAGTACTTC. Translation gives CASTPSRGGEQYF.

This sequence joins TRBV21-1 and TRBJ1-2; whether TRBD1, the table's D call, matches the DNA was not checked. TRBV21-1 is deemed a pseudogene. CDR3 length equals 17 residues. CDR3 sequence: CASSKKTGAPLNYGYTF. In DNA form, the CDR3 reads TGTGCCAGCAGCAAGAAGACAGGGGCCCCGTTGAACTATGGCTACACCTTC.

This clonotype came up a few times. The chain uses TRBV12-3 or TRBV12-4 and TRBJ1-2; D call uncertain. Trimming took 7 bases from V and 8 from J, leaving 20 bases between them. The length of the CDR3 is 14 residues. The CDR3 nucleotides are TGTGCCAGCACCCCCCGACGGACCGGGGAAGGCTACACCTTC. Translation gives CASTPRRTGEGYTF.

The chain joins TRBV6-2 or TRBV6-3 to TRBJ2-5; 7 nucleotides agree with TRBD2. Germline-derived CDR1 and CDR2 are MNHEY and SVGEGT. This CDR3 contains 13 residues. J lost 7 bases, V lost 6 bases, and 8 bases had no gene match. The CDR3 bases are TGTGCCAGCAGACCAACTAGCGTCGGGACCCAGTACTTC. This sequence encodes CASRPTSVGTQYF.

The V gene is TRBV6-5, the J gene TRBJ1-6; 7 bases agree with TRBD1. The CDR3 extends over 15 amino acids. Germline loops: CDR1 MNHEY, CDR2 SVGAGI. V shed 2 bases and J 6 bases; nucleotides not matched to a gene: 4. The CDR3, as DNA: TGTGCCAGCAGTTACAGGGGGCAGACTAATTCACCCCTCCACTTT. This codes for CASSYRGQTNSPLHF.